This TCR beta chain was retrieved from a study of cytomegalovirus exposure and HLA in healthy donors. At the level of the study: In a previous analysis, some 120 million unique TCR beta sequences were found from roughly 180 million T cells. Unique TCRs numbering 75 million to 95 million, obtained from HLA-typed donors, made up an early data release.

CDR1 and CDR2 from the germline V gene are GTSNPN and SVGIG (reference sequence). The CDR3 runs to 15 residues. Comments on this clone: No antigen is known for it. The junction departs from the called germline gene at one end, perhaps through a read error.

PCR used 60 Vbeta primers and 13 Jbeta primers. Profiling relied on immunoSEQ multiplex PCR, and the TCRdb table lists in-frame clones only, not all of them. Among about 120,000 clones, over 65% were seen once, and the ten largest hold about 3%. Study-wide results and limits: An analysis that came later showed most CMV-associated TCR beta chains appearing HLA-restricted. A list of roughly 180 TCR beta chains associated with cytomegalovirus was given.

Material: PBMCs. This rearrangement joins TRBV30 to TRBJ1-1; TRBD1 is a possible D gene (6 bases). The TCR was taken from a woman in her thirties or forties in good health and CMV-seropositive. In DNA form, the CDR3 reads TGTGCCTGGACCCAGATTTCCACAGGGAACCCTGAAGCTTTCTTT. Translated: CAWTQISTGNPEAFF. Using reference TRBV30 and TRBJ1-1 for the parts outside the CDR3, the full variable domain is SQTIHQWPATLVQPVGSPLSLECTVEGTSNPNLYWYRQAAGRGLQLLFYSVGIGQISSEVPQNLSASRPQDRQFILSSKKLLLSDSGFYLCAWTQISTGNPEAFFGQGTRLTVV.